A single sample is the source of the 16 T cell receptor beta chains below, sequenced in a study of CD4+ T cells in melanoma. Profiled with immunoSEQ multiplex PCR; TCRdb holds only in-frame clones, not every one. The data show about 5,000 clones, approximately 60% seen once. The source material was cells from a culture (not recorded whether cultured in vitro). The source is a human donor with melanoma.

The V call is TRBV5-6, the J call TRBJ2-2; tentatively, D is TRBD2 (6 bases). Trimming pared 2 bases from V and 5 bases from J, leaving 10 bases between. The CDR3 runs 14 residues. The germline V gene has CDR1 SGHDT and CDR2 YYEEEE. The CDR3 loop reads CASSFRGGTGELFF. The CDR3 DNA reads as TGTGCCAGCAGCTTCCGTGGGGGGACCGGGGAGCTGTTTTTT.

By sample share, this clone is medium-sized. This chain joins TRBV13 and TRBJ2-1; no clear D. The CDR3 is 15 residues long. Trimming left V 2 bases short and J 3 bases short, with 11 bases between. Germline V gives CDR1 PRHDT, CDR2 FYEKMQ (reference sequence). The CDR3 DNA reads TGTGCCAGCAGCTTACGTCAATCCATCTACAATGAGCAGTTCTTC. Translation gives CASSLRQSIYNEQFF.

The chain couples TRBV7-9 to TRBJ2-5, with no clear D. The germline CDR1 and CDR2 sequences are SEHNR and FQNEAQ (reference sequence). This CDR3 contains 13 residues. V lost 6 bases and J lost 5, with 13 bases in between. CDR3 amino acids: CASSRPSRETQYF. In nucleotides, the CDR3 is TGTGCCAGCAGTCGCCCGTCCCGGGAGACCCAGTACTTC.

V usage is TRBV7-3 and J usage is TRBJ2-1; no clear D gene. Per the germline V gene, CDR1 is SGHTA and CDR2 is FQGTGA. Between the trimmed V and J ends, which lost 0 bases and 7 bases, there was a span of 13 bases. CDR3 length: 15 residues. CDR3 sequence (DNA): TGTGCCAGCAGCTTAACTGCAGGCCGCGTAAATGAGCAGTTCTTC. Translating gives CASSLTAGRVNEQFF.

The chain combines TRBV4-1 with TRBJ2-5; D is possibly TRBD2 (5 bases). Germline values: CDR1 MGHRA, CDR2 YSYEKL. Trimming left V 0 bases short and J 7 bases short, with 15 bases between. This CDR3 comprises 15 residues. CDR3 protein: CASSQEWTASRTQYF. DNA for the CDR3: TGCGCCAGCAGCCAAGAATGGACTGCCTCCCGGACCCAGTACTTC.

This clone ranks as large (0.1 to 1%). This chain joins TRBV15 and TRBJ1-1; no clear D. This CDR3 spans 15 amino acids. With 0 bases removed from V and 0 bases from J, the gap between germline ends came to 8 bases. Germline V gene data show CDR1 as LNHNV and CDR2 as YYDKDF (reference sequence). The CDR3 bases are TGTGCCACCAGCAGAGATAAAGTCATGAACACTGAAGCTTTCTTT. This translates into CATSRDKVMNTEAFF.

This clone was detected a few times. The J gene is TRBJ1-1, the V gene TRBV29-1; D gene unclear. Germline V gene data show CDR1 as SQVTM and CDR2 as ANQGSEA. V gave up 7 bases and J gave up 3 bases, with 15 bases separating them. CDR3 length equals 13 residues. The CDR3 here is CSAHTNRDTEAFF. For the CDR3, the DNA is TGCAGCGCTCACACCAATCGGGACACTGAAGCTTTCTTT.

This clone turned up a few times. This rearrangement joins TRBV7-3 to TRBJ2-3, with 7 bases matching TRBD2. Germline V gene lookup returns CDR1 SGHTA and CDR2 FQGTGA. The CDR3 is 15 amino acids. The V gene end was trimmed by 3 bases and the J gene end by 3 bases; junction bases not matched to a gene: 6. As DNA, the CDR3 is TGTGCCAGCAGCTTTACGGGGGGAGGAACAGATACGCAGTATTTT. Residues: CASSFTGGGTDTQYF. The entire variable domain, with the rest obtained from reference TRBV7-3 and TRBJ2-3, is as follows: GAGVSQTPSNKVTEKGKYVELRCDPISGHTALYWYRQSLGQGPEFLIYFQGTGAADDSGLPNDRFFAVRPEGSVSTLKIQRTERGDSAVYLCASSFTGGGTDTQYFGPGTRLTVL.

The gene calls are TRBV2 and TRBJ1-3; D unresolved. Trimming shortened V by 6 bases and J by 0 bases, and 12 bases separated the two germline ends. CDR1 and CDR2 (germline): SNHLY, FYNNEI. The CDR3 contains 15 residues. The CDR3 loop reads CASRYRGDSGNTIYF. The CDR3, as DNA: TGTGCCAGCAGGTATCGAGGCGACTCTGGAAACACCATATATTTT.

V is TRBV5-1 and J is TRBJ1-5; D not resolved. The CDR3 runs to 15 residues. V shed 0 bases and J shed 2 bases, with 9 bases lying between them. Germline-derived CDR1 and CDR2 are SGHRS and YFSETQ. CDR3 loop: CASSLAGSGNQPQHF. DNA for the CDR3: TGCGCCAGCAGCTTGGCGGGGTCGGGCAATCAGCCCCAGCATTTT.

In this sample, this clone turned up a few times. The chain links TRBV27 to TRBJ2-7; TRBD1 aligns across 10 bases. J gave up 2 bases and V 5 bases, and 3 bases lay outside the gene matches. Germline V gene sequence: CDR1 MNHEY, CDR2 SMNVEV (reference sequence). The CDR3 has 14 amino acids. The CDR3 DNA sequence: TGTGCCAGCAGTACGGACAGGGGGGCCTACGAGCAGTACTTC. It is translated as CASSTDRGAYEQYF.

J is TRBJ1-1 and V is TRBV4-1; D uncertain. Per germline, CDR1 MGHRA and CDR2 YSYEKL. CDR3 length: 16 residues. V was clipped by 0 bases and J by 1 base, with 12 bases between them. The CDR3 spells CASSQEGGVANTEAFF. The CDR3, as DNA: TGCGCCAGCAGCCAAGAGGGCGGGGTTGCGAACACTGAAGCTTTCTTT.

V usage is TRBV19 and J usage is TRBJ2-7, with a possible D match to TRBD1 (6 bases). CDR3 size: 11 residues. V was trimmed by 6 bases and J by 3 bases, leaving 6 bases between them. Per germline, CDR1 LNHDA and CDR2 SQIVND (reference sequence). The CDR3 nucleotides read TGTGCCAGTAGGGACAGCTACGAGCAGTACTTC. The encoded protein is CASRDSYEQYF.

The gene calls are TRBV9 and TRBJ2-5, with 11 bases identical to TRBD1. V dropped 3 bases and J dropped 5; count of bases not matched to a gene: 6. The CDR3 is made up of 15 amino acids. CDR1 SGDLS and CDR2 YYNGEE come from the germline V gene. The CDR3 is CASSGGQGAGETQYF. CDR3 nucleotides: TGTGCCAGCAGCGGAGGACAGGGGGCGGGGGAGACCCAGTACTTC.

Only one count was recorded for this clone. V usage is TRBV25-1 and J usage is TRBJ2-2; D remains ambiguous. CDR1 is MGHDK and CDR2 is SYGVNS in the germline V gene. The CDR3 has 14 amino acids. V lost 2 bases and J 4 bases, leaving 8 bases between the germline ends. For the CDR3, the DNA is TGTGCCAGCAGTGAAGGCCTCCTCACCGGGGAGCTGTTTTTT. It specifies CASSEGLLTGELFF.

The J gene is TRBJ1-2, the V gene TRBV7-9; 8 bases are a match to TRBD1. The CDR3 runs 16 residues. The J segment lost 4 bases and the V segment lost 3 bases, leaving 10 bases of the junction unmatched. Germline CDR1 reads SEHNR; CDR2 reads FQNEAQ (reference sequence). CDR3 in DNA: TGTGCCAGCAGCTTTTACCCGATACAGGGGGGCTATGGCTACACCTTC. Amino acids: CASSFYPIQGGYGYTF.